This is a list of T cell receptor beta chains from one sample in a study of human T cells and chemical hapten exposure. Using its own MiXCR run on the RACE reads, TCRdb lists one record per CDR3 protein. This sample has about 42,000 distinct CDR3 sequences, with 9.5% to 15% found just once. The sequenced sample was whole blood, obtained in connection with sensitization to the hapten diphenylcyclopropenone (DPC). These receptors all stem from a woman aged 25 to 45 with alopecia areata. Some clones in this sample may be carry-over from other donors' samples. Each CDR3 is given with its conserved first and last residue. A D gene is named only where the DNA matches it firmly. Part of the rows lack a size; the others show once, few, many or a class for expanded clones.

V	J	size	D	DNA	CDR3
TRBV11-2	TRBJ1-1	many	.	TGTGCCAGCAGCCCGTACTTGGCAGGGTTGAACACTGAAGCTTTCTTT	CASSPYLAGLNTEAFF
TRBV29-1	TRBJ2-2	.	TRBD2	TGCAGCGTGAAGCGGGAAACCGGGGAGCTGTTTTTT	CSVKRETGELFF
TRBV6-2/TRBV6-3	TRBJ2-5	.	.	TGTGCCAGCAGGCGGTTTCTGGGAGAGACCCAGTACTTC	CASRRFLGETQYF
TRBV4-3	TRBJ2-7	.	.	TGCGCCAGCAGCCAAGGTTATCACGGTGAGCAGTACTTC	CASSQGYHGEQYF
TRBV5-6	TRBJ2-5	.	TRBD1	TGTGCCAGCAGCTTTGCAGGGGGCGCGGAGACCCAGTACTTC	CASSFAGGAETQYF
TRBV5-5	TRBJ2-3	few	.	TGTGCCAGCAGCTTGGAGGATACGCAGTATTTT	CASSLEDTQYF
TRBV28	TRBJ2-5	.	.	TGTGCCAGCAGTCACCAGGGGCTGGTTCGAGAGACCCAGTACTTC	CASSHQGLVRETQYF
TRBV19	TRBJ2-7	.	.	TGTGCCAGTAGTCCTTTTCCCTTTGACAGGTCCCTCGGCGAGCAGTACTTC	CASSPFPFDRSLGEQYF
TRBV5-1	TRBJ2-3	.	TRBD1	TGCGCCAGCAGCTCCGGACAGGGCTACACAGATACGCAGTATTTT	CASSSGQGYTDTQYF
TRBV11-2	TRBJ2-1	many	.	TGTGCCAGCAGCAGCCGGCAGGCGAGCTCCTACAATGAGCAGTTCTTC	CASSSRQASSYNEQFF
TRBV28	TRBJ2-3	.	.	TGTGCCAGCAGTGCCCCTGGCGGTAGCACAGATACGCAGTATTTT	CASSAPGGSTDTQYF
TRBV3-1	TRBJ1-3	few	.	TGTGCCAGCAGCCGCCGATCTGGAAACACCATATATTTT	CASSRRSGNTIYF
TRBV7-2	TRBJ2-2	many	.	TGTGCCAGCAGCCCTCTTCCGCTTAACACCGGGGAGCTGTTTTTT	CASSPLPLNTGELFF
TRBV28	TRBJ2-3	many	.	TGTGCCAGCAGTTTAGTTGAGGGAGATGTGCCTTTAAAAGGGTTGAGGGATACGCAGTATTTT	CASSLVEGDVPLKGLRDTQYF
TRBV7-3	TRBJ2-1	many	.	TGTGCCAGCAGCTCTCAAGGGAATGAGCAGTTCTTC	CASSSQGNEQFF
TRBV29-1	TRBJ2-7	.	TRBD1	TGCAGCGTGGGAGAACAGGGGGCCTACTTC	CSVGEQGAYF
TRBV12-3/TRBV12-4	TRBJ1-2	.	TRBD1	TGTGCCAGCAGTTTCCGGCCGGGACAGGGGGCGCAGAACTATGGCTACACCTTC	CASSFRPGQGAQNYGYTF
TRBV28	TRBJ2-2	few	.	TGTGCCAGCAGCCCCCCGGCCAGGGAGACCGGGGAGCTGTTTTTT	CASSPPARETGELFF
TRBV28	TRBJ2-1	many	.	TGTGCCAGCAGTTTAGGGGGGGCGCACCCCAATGAGCAGTTCTTC	CASSLGGAHPNEQFF
TRBV2	TRBJ2-5	few	.	TGTGCCAGCAGTACCCAAGAGACCCAGTACTTC	CASSTQETQYF
TRBV11-3	TRBJ2-1	.	TRBD2	TGTGCCAGCAGCTTACATGCTGGGACTAGCGGGAGTAGGTCTGAGCAGTTCTTC	CASSLHAGTSGSRSEQFF
TRBV27	TRBJ2-5	.	.	TGTGCCAGCAGACTAAGCCGTTACCAAGAGACCCAGTACTTC	CASRLSRYQETQYF
TRBV14	TRBJ2-1	few	.	TGTGCCAGCAGCCACCCAAACAGGAACAATGAGCAGTTCTTC	CASSHPNRNNEQFF
TRBV20-1	TRBJ2-3	many	.	TGCAGTGCTACGTACGGGAGCTCGGGCACAGATACGCAGTATTTT	CSATYGSSGTDTQYF
TRBV5-5	TRBJ1-1	many	.	TGTGCCAGCAGCTCGGATACTAGGGAAGCTTTCTTT	CASSSDTREAFF
TRBV7-9	TRBJ2-3	many	.	TGTGCCAGCAGCTTCTCCACTAGGCGAGATACGCAGTATTTT	CASSFSTRRDTQYF
TRBV12-3/TRBV12-4	TRBJ2-2	.	.	TGTGCCAGCAGTCGTACCCCCACCGGGGAGCTGTTTTTT	CASSRTPTGELFF
TRBV6-5	TRBJ2-7	.	TRBD1	TGTTCCAGCAGGACAGGACCTTCCTACGAGCAGTACTTC	CSSRTGPSYEQYF
TRBV28	TRBJ1-1	.	.	TGTGCCAGCAGTTTTGGGGGGCACACTGAAGCTTTCTTT	CASSFGGHTEAFF
TRBV11-2	TRBJ2-2	many	.	TGTGCCAGCAGCTTAGGTATTGGCGGGGAGCTGTTTTTT	CASSLGIGGELFF
TRBV20-1	TRBJ2-7	.	.	TGCAGTGCAGGTAGACTAGAGGTTTGGTACGAGCAGTACTTC	CSAGRLEVWYEQYF
TRBV27	TRBJ2-7	.	TRBD1	TGTGCCAGCGGCTCCGGGACAGTCTACGAGCAGTACTTC	CASGSGTVYEQYF